These 32 T cell receptor beta chains came from one sample sequenced in a study of blood T cell repertoires in COVID-19. The data were produced by immunoSEQ multiplex PCR, yet TCRdb's version contains in-frame clones alone and is incomplete. The top ten clones hold roughly 8.7% of a sample with about 220,000 clones, 84% of them seen once. Sequenced input: peripheral blood. Every receptor here comes from a man in his forties or fifties with active or convalescent COVID-19.

The chain is built from TRBV19 and TRBJ1-5; TRBD1 aligns across 7 bases. Per germline, CDR1 LNHDA and CDR2 SQIVND (reference sequence). This CDR3 is built from 19 residues. V lost 4 bases, J lost 0 bases, and 15 bases stayed unmatched. The CDR3 loop is CASSTSLTGNSYSNQPQHF. The CDR3 coding sequence is TGTGCCAGTAGTACCTCGTTGACAGGGAACTCCTATAGCAATCAGCCCCAGCATTTT.

The rearrangement joins TRBV9 to TRBJ2-5, with 13 bases matching TRBD2. Germline loops: CDR1 SGDLS, CDR2 YYNGEE. J gave up 5 bases and V 3 bases, and 4 bases lay outside the gene matches. The CDR3 extends over 15 amino acids. CDR3 sequence: CASSAGLAGIETQYF. As DNA, the CDR3 is TGTGCCAGCAGCGCGGGACTAGCGGGGATTGAGACCCAGTACTTC.

The chain carries TRBV19 and TRBJ1-2; a possible D gene is TRBD1 (6 bases). Trimming removed 5 bases from V and 9 bases from J, with 19 bases in between. CDR1 and CDR2 from the germline V gene are LNHDA and SQIVND (reference sequence). The CDR3 sequence is 14 residues long. The CDR3 DNA is TGTGCCAGTAGTCTGCCACAGGGACCGAGGAGCTACACCTTC. Translation: CASSLPQGPRSYTF.

The V gene is TRBV3-1 (or the pseudogene TRBV3-2), the J gene TRBJ1-2, with 7 bases aligning to TRBD1. V was pared by 4 bases and J by 7 bases, with 9 bases of the junction left unmatched. Germline CDR1 LGHDT, CDR2 YNNKEL (reference sequence). This CDR3 comprises 14 residues. CDR3 amino acids: CASSPLPTGSGYTF. The CDR3 bases are TGTGCCAGCAGCCCCCTCCCGACAGGGAGTGGCTACACCTTC.

This chain connects TRBV24-1 to TRBJ2-7, with 9 positions matching TRBD1. V shed 1 base and J 5 bases; nucleotides not matched to a gene: 17. The CDR3 runs to 19 residues. Germline CDR1 and CDR2: KGHDR and SFDVKD. CDR3 in amino acids: CATSDFTSVRDRARNEQYF. In nucleotides, the CDR3 is TGTGCCACCAGTGATTTCACCTCGGTTCGGGACAGGGCGAGGAACGAGCAGTACTTC.

The chain links TRBV9 to TRBJ2-1; 7 positions match TRBD2. This CDR3 is built from 17 residues. Germline CDR1 is SGDLS and CDR2 is YYNGEE. V lost 1 base and J lost 4; bases outside the gene matches: 11. In DNA, the CDR3 is TGTGCCAGCAGCGTATCGGGAGCGGGATGGGGTTACAATGAGCAGTTCTTC. Protein: CASSVSGAGWGYNEQFF.

The chain links TRBV4-2 to TRBJ2-5; TRBD2 agrees at 7 bases. The V and J ends lost 0 bases and 2 bases, in that order; junction bases with no gene match: 15. CDR1 is LGHNA and CDR2 is YNFKEQ in the germline V gene. The CDR3 runs to 19 residues. CDR3: CASSQDVIAGHKQQETQYF. CDR3 DNA sequence: TGTGCCAGCAGCCAAGATGTAATAGCGGGCCATAAACAACAAGAGACCCAGTACTTC.

The chain recombines TRBV5-1 with TRBJ2-5, with a weak D call TRBD1 (5 bases). Trimming took 4 bases from V and 2 from J, leaving 12 bases between them. CDR1 and CDR2 from the germline V gene are SGHRS and YFSETQ. The CDR3 loop spans 14 amino acids. For the CDR3, the DNA is TGCGCCAGCAGCGCACAGCAGGGACAAGAGACCCAGTACTTC. Encoded protein: CASSAQQGQETQYF.

This clone was seen a handful of times. V is TRBV3-1 (or the pseudogene TRBV3-2) and J is TRBJ2-1; the match to TRBD2 covers 10 bases. CDR3 size: 16 residues. Per germline, CDR1 LGHDT and CDR2 YNNKEL (reference sequence). V trimming: 5 bases; J trimming: 6 bases; junction bases outside the gene matches: 10. The CDR3 coding sequence is TGTGCCAGCAGCGCCCTTAGCGGGAGGTTGGGCAATGAGCAGTTCTTC. It encodes CASSALSGRLGNEQFF.

This clone was detected only once. The chain employs TRBV4-2 and TRBJ1-2; possible D gene TRBD1, 6 bases. Germline assignment: CDR1 LGHNA and CDR2 YNFKEQ. The CDR3 loop spans 13 amino acids. V lost 3 bases and J 5 bases, leaving 10 bases between the germline ends. In DNA form, the CDR3 reads TGTGCCAGCAGCCAGCCCCAGGGGTATGGCTACACCTTC. Its translation is CASSQPQGYGYTF.

This rearrangement joins TRBV3-1 (or the pseudogene TRBV3-2) to TRBJ2-6; D might be TRBD2 (5 bases). Trimming cost V 2 bases and J 2 bases, with 7 bases left between them. Germline-derived CDR1 and CDR2 are LGHDT and YNNKEL (reference sequence). The CDR3 has 15 amino acids. The CDR3 is CASSQYGAGANVLTF. CDR3 sequence (DNA): TGTGCCAGCAGCCAATACGGGGCTGGGGCCAACGTCCTGACTTTC.

The V gene is TRBV7-2, the J gene TRBJ1-5; 7 positions agree with TRBD1. This CDR3 has 15 amino acids. Looked up from germline, CDR1 is SGHTA and CDR2 is FQGNSA. V shed 4 bases and J 1 base; nucleotides not matched to a gene: 4. Here the CDR3 reads CASSSGQASNQPQHF. CDR3 bases: TGTGCCAGCAGCTCTGGACAGGCGAGCAATCAGCCCCAGCATTTT.

In its sample, this clone was seen once. The V gene is TRBV10-3, the J gene TRBJ1-3, with D maybe TRBD1 (6 bases). The CDR3 has 15 amino acids. CDR1 and CDR2 from the germline V gene are ENHRY and SYGVKD. The germline V and J ends were trimmed by 3 bases and 3 bases, with 12 bases remaining between them. The CDR3 sequence: CAISEGDKDGNTIYF. In DNA form, the CDR3 reads TGTGCCATCAGTGAAGGGGACAAAGATGGAAACACCATATATTTT.

This chain connects TRBV19 to TRBJ1-1, with TRBD1 as a possible D gene (6 bases). CDR3 length: 11 residues. Trimming stripped 5 bases from V and 10 bases from J, with 11 bases between. The germline V gene encodes CDR1 LNHDA and CDR2 SQIVND (reference sequence). CDR3 residues: CASSAAGVAFF. CDR3 bases: TGTGCCAGTAGTGCGGCAGGGGTAGCTTTCTTT.

This clone was seen only a few times. V gene TRBV3-1 (or the pseudogene TRBV3-2) combines with J gene TRBJ1-3; maybe TRBD1 (5 bases). Germline CDR1 and CDR2: LGHDT and YNNKEL (reference sequence). The CDR3 totals 16 residues. Trimming shortened V by 4 bases and J by 12 bases, and 25 bases separated the two germline ends. The chain's CDR3 is CASSPPWGRAPDNIYF. Here the CDR3 DNA reads TGTGCCAGCAGCCCCCCTTGGGGGAGGGCTCCTGATAACATATATTTT.

This chain joins TRBV28 and TRBJ1-1, with 9 bases identical to TRBD1. This CDR3 contains 13 residues. The V gene end was trimmed by 2 bases and the J gene end by 11 bases; junction bases not matched to a gene: 6. Germline-derived CDR1 and CDR2 are MDHEN and SYDVKM. CDR3 nucleotides: TGTGCCAGCAGTTTACCGGGACAGGGTGTGGCTTTCTTT. It encodes CASSLPGQGVAFF.

The chain couples TRBV7-9 to TRBJ1-2, with D possibly TRBD1 on 5 matching bases. This CDR3 comprises 14 residues. With 0 bases removed from V and 7 bases from J, the gap between germline ends came to 12 bases. Germline assignment: CDR1 SEHNR and CDR2 FQNEAQ (reference sequence). CDR3 region: CASSLAGGASGYTF. In DNA, the CDR3 is TGTGCCAGCAGCTTAGCGGGAGGGGCCTCTGGCTACACCTTC.

The chain carries TRBV4-1 and TRBJ2-7; 11 positions match TRBD2. Germline assignment: CDR1 MGHRA and CDR2 YSYEKL. The length of the CDR3 is 15 residues. The V and J ends lost 7 bases and 3 bases, in that order; junction bases with no gene match: 8. DNA of the CDR3: TGCGCCAGCAAGGGACTAGCGGAGACAGGCTACGAGCAGTACTTC. Residues: CASKGLAETGYEQYF.

CDR3 protein: CASSRGQNTEAFF. Here the CDR3 DNA reads TGTGCCAGCAGCCGGGGACAGAACACTGAAGCTTTCTTT. V and J are TRBV14 and TRBJ1-1, with TRBD1 as a possible D gene (6 bases). V dropped 4 bases and J dropped 1 base, with 7 bases sitting between them. CDR1 is SGHDN and CDR2 is FVKESK in the germline V gene. The CDR3 loop spans 13 amino acids. The whole variable domain, filled in from reference TRBV14 and TRBJ1-1, reads EAGVTQFPSHSVIEKGQTVTLRCDPISGHDNLYWYRRVMGKEIKFLLHFVKESKQDESGMPNNRFLAERTGGTYSTLKVQPAELEDSGVYFCASSRGQNTEAFFGQGTRLTVV.

This clone came up a few times. The chain has TRBV28 and TRBJ2-7; 8 bases align to TRBD2. Germline CDR1 and CDR2: MDHEN and SYDVKM. J gave up 1 base and V 9 bases, and 8 bases lay outside the gene matches. This CDR3 has 14 residues. CDR3 nucleotides: TGTGCCAGTGGGGGACTAGTGGGTTCCTACGAGCAGTACGTC. It specifies CASGGLVGSYEQYV.

The J gene is TRBJ1-2, the V gene TRBV5-1; no clear D gene. CDR1 and CDR2 (germline): SGHRS, YFSETQ. The CDR3 consists of 15 residues. The V gene lost 0 bases and the J gene lost 6 bases, with 15 bases spanning the gap. CDR3 loop: CASSLDGRTGDGYTF. As DNA, the CDR3 is TGCGCCAGCAGCTTGGATGGAAGGACCGGGGATGGCTACACCTTC.

The rearrangement joins TRBV5-1 to TRBJ1-3; TRBD1 agrees at 8 bases. The V gene end was trimmed by 2 bases and the J gene end by 1 base; junction bases not matched to a gene: 2. Looked up from germline, CDR1 is SGHRS and CDR2 is YFSETQ. The CDR3 has 15 residues. The CDR3 bases are TGCGCCAGCAGCTTTGGGACAGGTTCTGGAAACACCATATATTTT. It codes for CASSFGTGSGNTIYF. Based on the CDR3 plus reference TRBV5-1 and TRBJ1-3, the full variable domain is KAGVTQTPRYLIKTRGQQVTLSCSPISGHRSVSWYQQTPGQGLQFLFEYFSETQRNKGNFPGRFSGRQFSNSRSEMNVSTLELGDSALYLCASSFGTGSGNTIYFGEGSWLTVV.

The chain carries TRBV11-3 and TRBJ2-1; weak D call: TRBD2 (6 bases). V was cut by 4 bases and J by 3 bases, with 13 bases left in between. Germline loops: CDR1 SGHNT, CDR2 YENEEA. The CDR3 consists of 15 residues. The CDR3 sequence: CASSSSSSVYNEQFF. DNA for the CDR3: TGTGCCAGCAGCTCTTCCTCTAGCGTCTACAATGAGCAGTTCTTC. The whole variable domain, filled in from reference TRBV11-3 and TRBJ2-1, reads EAGVVQSPRYKIIEKKQPVAFWCNPISGHNTLYWYLQNLGQGPELLIRYENEEAVDDSQLPKDRFSAERLKGVDSTLKIQPAELGDSAVYLCASSSSSSVYNEQFFGPGTRLTVL.

The chain uses TRBV7-2 and TRBJ1-2; the D gene is possibly TRBD1 (6 bases). Germline CDR1 SGHTA, CDR2 FQGNSA. The length of the CDR3 is 16 residues. V was clipped by 4 bases and J by 7 bases, with 22 bases between them. The CDR3 sequence is CASSSSTGVIGRGYTF. Written as DNA, the CDR3 is TGTGCCAGCAGCTCCTCGACAGGTGTCATAGGGCGTGGCTACACCTTC.

The genes are TRBV7-9 and TRBJ1-2; TRBD1 matches 12 bases. Germline loops: CDR1 SEHNR, CDR2 FQNEAQ (reference sequence). The CDR3 has 18 amino acids. V trimming: 5 bases; J trimming: 2 bases; junction bases outside the gene matches: 12. As DNA, the CDR3 is TGTGCCAGCAGCCCGGCCCCGGGACAGGGGGCCTCAAACTATGGCTACACCTTC. Its translation is CASSPAPGQGASNYGYTF.

The V and J genes are TRBV7-8 and TRBJ2-1; TRBD2 matches 7 bases. In germline, CDR1 is SGHVS, CDR2 FQNEAQ. After removal of 1 base from V and 5 bases from J, the junction contained 5 bases not matched to a gene. The CDR3 is made up of 15 amino acids. In nucleotides, the CDR3 is TGTGCCAGCAGCTTAGTTATAGCGGGCCACAATGAGCAGTTCTTC. This translates into CASSLVIAGHNEQFF.

The chain is built from TRBV21-1 and TRBJ2-1; the DNA was not used to check the table's D call, TRBD1. TRBV21-1 represents a pseudogene. There are 15 residues in the CDR3. The CDR3 region has the DNA TGTGCCAGCAGCAGCGTCAGGGAAAGTCACAATGAGCAGTTCTTC. Translated: CASSSVRESHNEQFF.

V and J are TRBV5-5 and TRBJ1-5; D is perhaps TRBD1 (5 bases). Germline V gives CDR1 SGHKS, CDR2 YYEKEE (reference sequence). Trimming left V 2 bases short and J 1 base short, with 10 bases between. CDR3 length equals 15 residues. The CDR3 loop reads CASSFDSLSNQPQHF. Here the CDR3 DNA reads TGTGCCAGCAGCTTCGACAGCTTAAGCAATCAGCCCCAGCATTTT.

This clone was seen more than once but under ten times. V usage is TRBV11-3 and J usage is TRBJ2-7; D is unresolved. This CDR3 contains 12 residues. CDR1 and CDR2 from the germline V gene are SGHNT and YENEEA. V lost 1 base, J lost 6 bases, and 7 bases lay in between. The CDR3 nucleotides are TGTGCCAGCAGCTTAGGCGGCGCCGAGCAGTACTTC. As protein: CASSLGGAEQYF.

The chain combines TRBV12-3 or TRBV12-4 with TRBJ2-1; TRBD2 might be the D (6 bases). This CDR3 is built from 12 residues. Trimming pared 3 bases from V and 7 bases from J, leaving 7 bases between. The DNA for the CDR3 is TGTGCCAGCAGTTTCGGAGGGAATGAGCAGTTCTTC. As protein: CASSFGGNEQFF.

This chain joins TRBV27 and TRBJ2-2; TRBD1 is a possible D gene (6 bases). The germline V and J ends were trimmed by 6 bases and 1 base, with 21 bases remaining between them. The CDR3 consists of 18 residues. Germline V gives CDR1 MNHEY, CDR2 SMNVEV (reference sequence). The CDR3 nucleotides read TGTGCCAGCAGCTTAAGAAGACACGGGACAAGGAACACCGGGGAGCTGTTTTTT. Its translation is CASSLRRHGTRNTGELFF.

The rearrangement uses TRBV4-3 and TRBJ2-1, with D perhaps TRBD2 (5 bases). With 1 base removed from V and 3 bases from J, the gap between germline ends came to 10 bases. The germline V gene has CDR1 LGHNA and CDR2 YSLEER. The length of the CDR3 is 15 residues. The CDR3 region has the DNA TGCGCCAGCAGCCAAGCCCGGGGAGACTACAATGAGCAGTTCTTC. It specifies CASSQARGDYNEQFF.